A single sample is the source of the 2 T cell receptor beta chains below, sequenced in a study of T cell responses to AZD1222 COVID-19 vaccine. The protocol was immunoSEQ multiplex PCR, while the TCRdb copy is restricted to in-frame clones and leaves out a portion. In the table there are tens of thousands of clones, approximately 90% of which are singletons. Here the sequenced sample was peripheral blood, taken on day 0 of AZD1222 vaccination. Source of these receptors: an adult in good health.

This clone came up once. The genes are TRBV28 and TRBJ2-7; D is perhaps TRBD1 or TRBD2 (5 bases each). V was trimmed by 5 bases and J by 6 bases, leaving 17 bases between them. From germline, CDR1 is MDHEN and CDR2 SYDVKM. The length of the CDR3 is 14 residues. CDR3 sequence: CASSTPGTRAEQYF. CDR3 nucleotides: TGTGCCAGCAGTACACCGGGGACCAGGGCCGAGCAGTACTTC.

This chain uses TRBV27 with TRBJ2-1; TRBD1 or TRBD2 may be the D gene (5 bases each). The germline V gene has CDR1 MNHEY and CDR2 SMNVEV (reference sequence). V gave up 3 bases and J gave up 4 bases, with 10 bases separating them. The CDR3 is 14 residues long. Here the CDR3 reads CASSFRGRYNEQFF. The CDR3 DNA is TGTGCCAGCAGTTTTCGGGGCAGATACAATGAGCAGTTCTTC.